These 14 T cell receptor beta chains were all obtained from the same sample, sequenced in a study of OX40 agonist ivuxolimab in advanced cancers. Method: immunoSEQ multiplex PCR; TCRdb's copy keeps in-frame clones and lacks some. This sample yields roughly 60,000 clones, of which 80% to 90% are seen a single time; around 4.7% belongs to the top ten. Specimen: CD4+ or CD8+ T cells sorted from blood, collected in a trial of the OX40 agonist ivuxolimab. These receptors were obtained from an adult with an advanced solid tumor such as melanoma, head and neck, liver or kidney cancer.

The CDR3 coding sequence is TGCGCCAGCAGCGTGCAGGGACAGGGGGTTACGAACACTGAAGCTTTCTTT. Its translation is CASSVQGQGVTNTEAFF. V and J are TRBV5-1 and TRBJ1-1; 11 nucleotides agree with TRBD1. The CDR3 extends over 17 amino acids. V gave up 4 bases and J gave up 1 base; unmatched junction bases: 9. Germline CDR1 and CDR2: SGHRS and YFSETQ.

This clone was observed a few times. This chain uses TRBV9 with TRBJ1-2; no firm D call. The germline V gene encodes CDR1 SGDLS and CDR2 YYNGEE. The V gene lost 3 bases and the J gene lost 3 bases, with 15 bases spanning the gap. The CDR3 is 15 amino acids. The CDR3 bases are TGTGCCAGCAGCGCTGCGAACGGGGAGGACTATGGCTACACCTTC. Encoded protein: CASSAANGEDYGYTF.

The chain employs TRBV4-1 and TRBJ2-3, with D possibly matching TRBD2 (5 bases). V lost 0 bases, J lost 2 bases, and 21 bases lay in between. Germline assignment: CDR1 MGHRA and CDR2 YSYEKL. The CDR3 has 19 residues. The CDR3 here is CASSQEPYLDSGFTDTQYF. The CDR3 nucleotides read TGCGCCAGCAGCCAAGAACCTTATTTGGACTCGGGTTTCACAGATACGCAGTATTTT.

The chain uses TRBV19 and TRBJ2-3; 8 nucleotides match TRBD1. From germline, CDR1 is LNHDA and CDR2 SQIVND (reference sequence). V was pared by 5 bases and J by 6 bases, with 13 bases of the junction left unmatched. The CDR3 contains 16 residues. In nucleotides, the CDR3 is TGTGCCAGTAGTCCGCGGGGCAGGGGGCGTGCGGATACGCAGTATTTT. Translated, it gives CASSPRGRGRADTQYF.

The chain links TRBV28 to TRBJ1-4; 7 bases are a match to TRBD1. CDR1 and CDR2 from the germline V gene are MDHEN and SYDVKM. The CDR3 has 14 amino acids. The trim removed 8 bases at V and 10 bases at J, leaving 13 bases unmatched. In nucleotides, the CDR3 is TGTGCCAGCCAAGTCGGGAGGGGGCCTGGAAAACTGTTTTTT. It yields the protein CASQVGRGPGKLFF.

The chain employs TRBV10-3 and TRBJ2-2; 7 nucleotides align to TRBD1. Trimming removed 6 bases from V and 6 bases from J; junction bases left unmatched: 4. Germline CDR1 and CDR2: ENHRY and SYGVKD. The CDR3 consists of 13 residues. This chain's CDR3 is CAIRNDRAGELFF. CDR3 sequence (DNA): TGTGCCATCAGAAACGACAGGGCCGGGGAGCTGTTTTTT.

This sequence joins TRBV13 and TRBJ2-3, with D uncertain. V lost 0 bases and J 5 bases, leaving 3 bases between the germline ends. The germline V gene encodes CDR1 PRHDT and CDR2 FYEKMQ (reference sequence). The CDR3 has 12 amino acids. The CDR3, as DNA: TGTGCCAGCAGCTTAGGCCTAGATACGCAGTATTTT. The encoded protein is CASSLGLDTQYF.

CDR3 amino acids: CASSEIPAGGTDTQYF. CDR3 coding DNA: TGTGCCAGCAGCGAAATCCCAGCGGGAGGCACAGATACGCAGTATTTT. V usage is TRBV7-9 and J usage is TRBJ2-3, with TRBD2 matching over 8 bases. V shed 5 bases and J 1 base; nucleotides not matched to a gene: 8. The CDR3 consists of 16 residues. Germline V gene lookup returns CDR1 SEHNR and CDR2 FQNEAQ (reference sequence).

The CDR3 loop is CSAGTSDEQYF. The CDR3 DNA is TGCAGTGCTGGGACTAGCGACGAGCAGTACTTC. V usage is TRBV20-1 and J usage is TRBJ2-7, with TRBD2 identical over 10 bases. V shed 5 bases and J 5 bases; nucleotides not matched to a gene: 0. Germline V gene sequence: CDR1 DFQATT, CDR2 SNEGSKA (reference sequence). This CDR3 spans 11 amino acids.

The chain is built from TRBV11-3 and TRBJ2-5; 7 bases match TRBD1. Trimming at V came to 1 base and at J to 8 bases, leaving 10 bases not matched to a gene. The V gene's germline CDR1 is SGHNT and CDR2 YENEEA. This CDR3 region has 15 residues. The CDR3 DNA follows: TGTGCCAGCAGCTTAGGGGACAGCGCAAACCCTACCCAGTACTTC. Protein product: CASSLGDSANPTQYF.

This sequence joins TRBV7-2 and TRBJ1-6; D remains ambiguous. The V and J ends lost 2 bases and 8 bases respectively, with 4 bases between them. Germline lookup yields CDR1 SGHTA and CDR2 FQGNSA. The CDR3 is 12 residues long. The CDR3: CASSLNDSPLHF. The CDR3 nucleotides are TGTGCCAGCAGCTTAAATGATTCACCCCTCCACTTT.

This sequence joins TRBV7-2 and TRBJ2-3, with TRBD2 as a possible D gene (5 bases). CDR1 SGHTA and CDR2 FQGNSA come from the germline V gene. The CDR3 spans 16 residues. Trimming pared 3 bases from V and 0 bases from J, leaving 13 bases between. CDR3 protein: CASSFRGAYSTDTQYF. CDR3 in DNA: TGTGCCAGCAGCTTCCGGGGAGCCTATAGCACAGATACGCAGTATTTT.

The DNA for the CDR3 is TGTGCCAGCAGCTTGGCCCAGGGAATCGGCGAGCAGTACTTC. Its translation is CASSLAQGIGEQYF. This chain links TRBV5-4 with TRBJ2-7; maybe TRBD1 (5 bases). This CDR3 region has 14 residues. V dropped 0 bases and J dropped 6 bases, with 13 bases sitting between them. Germline lookup yields CDR1 SGHNT and CDR2 YYREEE (reference sequence).

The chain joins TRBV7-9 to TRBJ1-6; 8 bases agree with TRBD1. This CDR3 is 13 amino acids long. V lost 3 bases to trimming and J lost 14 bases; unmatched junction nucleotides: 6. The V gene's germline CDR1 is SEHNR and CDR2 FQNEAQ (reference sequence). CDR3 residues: CASSFWGQEALHF. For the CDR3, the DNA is TGTGCCAGCAGCTTTTGGGGACAGGAGGCCCTCCACTTT.